These T cell receptor beta chains were read from a single sample in a study of Ad26.COV2.S vaccination and SARS-CoV-2 variants. Sequencing used immunoSEQ multiplex PCR; TCRdb keeps in-frame clones, though not all of them. The table includes about 94,000 clones, around 82% detected once. Sequences were derived from peripheral blood, sampled after recovery from COVID-19. The receptor set was obtained from a human donor who had recovered from COVID-19. Each CDR3 is given with its conserved first and last residue. D genes are given only for firm matches. Only part of the rows carry a size: once, few, many, or a class if the clone is expanded.

.	TRBV5-1	TRBJ2-1	.	CASSLAGGAVNEQFF	TGCGCCAGCAGCTTGGCGGGGGGCGCGGTCAATGAGCAGTTCTTC
.	TRBV28	TRBJ2-7	.	CASSLLLREQYF	TGTGCCAGCAGTTTATTGCTACGAGAGCAGTACTTC
.	TRBV6-5	TRBJ2-4	.	CASRGSDIQYF	TGTGCCAGCAGGGGATCAGACATTCAGTACTTC
TRBD2	TRBV6-5	TRBJ2-7	once	CASSYSGGNEQYF	TGTGCCAGCAGTTACTCCGGGGGGAACGAGCAGTACTTC
.	TRBV6-5	TRBJ1-2	.	CASSQDTRGGYTF	TGTGCCAGCAGCCAGGACACACGAGGTGGCTACACCTTC
TRBD2	TRBV20-1	TRBJ2-3	few	CSASIRGSTSSTDTQYF	TGCAGTGCTAGTATTCGAGGTTCGACTAGCAGCACAGATACGCAGTATTTT
.	TRBV9	TRBJ2-7	few	CASSVGGQNDEQYF	TGTGCCAGCAGCGTAGGTGGGCAGAACGACGAGCAGTACTTC
.	TRBV4-1	TRBJ2-7	.	CASSPVGGAYEQYF	TGCGCCAGCAGCCCCGTAGGCGGGGCCTACGAGCAGTACTTC
.	TRBV6-2/TRBV6-3	TRBJ2-7	.	CASSLTRGYEQYF	TGTGCCAGCAGTTTGACTCGAGGCTACGAGCAGTACTTC
.	TRBV28	TRBJ1-5	.	CASSLDQGNQPQHF	TGTGCCAGCAGTCTCGACCAAGGCAATCAGCCCCAGCATTTT
TRBD1	TRBV6-2/TRBV6-3	TRBJ2-2	.	CASSQVGQGPNTGELFF	TGTGCCAGCAGTCAAGTCGGACAGGGTCCGAACACCGGGGAGCTGTTTTTT
.	TRBV7-2	TRBJ2-3	.	CASSLAPGPDTQYF	TGTGCCAGCAGCTTAGCCCCAGGTCCAGATACGCAGTATTTT
.	TRBV28	TRBJ2-5	.	CASSRETQYF	TGTGCCAGCAGTAGGGAGACCCAGTACTTC
.	TRBV15	TRBJ1-2	.	CATSKDQVGYGYTF	TGTGCCACCAGCAAGGATCAGGTGGGCTATGGCTACACCTTC
TRBD2	TRBV5-6	TRBJ2-7	few	CASSLRTSGRSYEQYF	TGTGCCAGCAGCTTGAGAACTAGCGGGAGGTCCTACGAGCAGTACTTC
.	TRBV5-1	TRBJ2-2	.	CASSLGTPNTGELFF	TGCGCCAGCAGCTTGGGAACACCGAACACCGGGGAGCTGTTTTTT
.	TRBV6-5	TRBJ2-7	few	CASSTGTSYEQYF	TGTGCCAGCTCCACCGGGACATCCTACGAGCAGTACTTC
.	TRBV4-3	TRBJ1-1	.	CASSRTSAEAFF	TGCGCCAGCAGTCGGACGAGTGCTGAAGCTTTCTTT
.	TRBV19	TRBJ2-2	.	CASSLRGFGTGELFF	TGTGCCAGTAGTCTCAGGGGTTTTGGCACCGGGGAGCTGTTTTTT
.	TRBV7-9	TRBJ1-5	once	CASSLNSNQPQHF	TGTGCCAGCAGCTTGAATAGCAATCAGCCCCAGCATTTT
TRBD1	TRBV13	TRBJ2-7	.	CASSPAGQGVYEQYF	TGTGCCAGCAGCCCGGCCGGACAGGGCGTTTACGAGCAGTACTTC
.	TRBV5-1	TRBJ2-5	.	CASSLLTAQETQYF	TGCGCCAGCAGCTTGTTGACAGCCCAAGAGACCCAGTACTTC
.	TRBV7-8	TRBJ1-4	.	CASSLARRGYSTNEKLFF	TGTGCCAGCAGCTTAGCCAGGCGGGGATATTCAACTAATGAAAAACTGTTTTTT
.	TRBV13	TRBJ2-3	.	CASSLSPFAATSTDTQYF	TGTGCCAGCAGCCTATCACCCTTTGCAGCCACTAGCACAGATACGCAGTATTTT
TRBD2	TRBV18	TRBJ2-7	.	CASSRREGSDEQYF	TGTGCCAGCTCACGTAGGGAGGGGTCGGACGAGCAGTACTTC
.	TRBV12-3/TRBV12-4	TRBJ1-2	few	CASSMGPAEGYTF	TGTGCCAGCAGCATGGGACCCGCCGAGGGCTACACCTTC
.	TRBV2	TRBJ2-3	.	CASSEAWTARRRYF	TGTGCCAGCAGTGAAGCGTGGACTGCCCGGCGGCGGTATTTT
.	TRBV5-1	TRBJ2-1	.	CASSSTAASQNEQFF	TGCGCCAGCAGCTCGACTGCGGCCAGTCAGAATGAGCAGTTCTTC
.	TRBV4-3	TRBJ2-2	.	CASSQGWAANTGELFF	TGCGCCAGCAGCCAAGGCTGGGCAGCGAACACCGGGGAGCTATTTTTT
.	TRBV7-2	TRBJ2-2	few	CASSLVTVGGELFF	TGTGCCAGCAGCTTAGTGACCGTCGGCGGGGAGCTGTTTTTT
.	TRBV7-2	TRBJ1-6	.	CASSHQGGDLHF	TGTGCCAGCAGCCACCAAGGAGGAGACCTCCACTTT
.	TRBV3-1/TRBV3-2	TRBJ2-7	many	CASGKAPSYEQYF	TGTGCCAGCGGAAAAGCCCCCTCCTACGAGCAGTACTTC
TRBD2	TRBV6-5	TRBJ2-3	once	CASNSRASGDTQYF	TGTGCCAGCAACTCCCGGGCTAGCGGAGATACGCAGTATTTT
.	TRBV6-2/TRBV6-3	TRBJ2-7	.	CASSPLYEQYF	TGTGCCAGCAGTCCCCTTTACGAGCAGTACTTC
.	TRBV28	TRBJ2-4	.	CASTPSQGGKNIQYF	TGTGCCAGCACCCCTTCACAGGGCGGCAAAAACATTCAGTACTTC
.	TRBV10-3	TRBJ2-5	.	CAISDYQETQYF	TGTGCCATCAGTGACTACCAAGAGACCCAGTACTTC
.	TRBV19	TRBJ1-2	once	CASRGQRPNYGYTF	TGTGCCAGTCGCGGACAAAGACCTAACTATGGCTACACCTTC
.	TRBV19	TRBJ2-2	.	CASSLTGPNTGELFF	TGTGCCAGTAGCCTAACAGGGCCGAACACCGGGGAGCTGTTTTTT
.	TRBV28	TRBJ2-7	.	CASKDSSYEQYF	TGTGCCAGCAAGGACTCGTCCTACGAGCAGTACTTC
.	TRBV10-3	TRBJ1-2	.	CAISEGGGNTF	TGTGCCATCAGTGAGGGGGGCGGAAACACCTTC